The text below deals with one TCR beta chain. As yet, its antigen is unknown. Time point reported: pretreatment peripheral blood. Germline loops: CDR1 LGHNA, CDR2 YNFKEQ. The length of the CDR3 is 15 residues. V was cut by 4 bases and J by 4 bases, with 11 bases left in between. The data stem from a study of PD-L1 blockade in urothelial cancer. Study-wide context: Prior exposure to chemotherapy in patients amounted to 0 to 3 regimens received.

Overall study results and limits: Lower than median blood TCR clonality before treatment predicted better survival.

Each PCR contained spiked-in synthetic TCR analog templates. Sequencing used immunoSEQ multiplex PCR; TCRdb keeps in-frame clones, though not all of them. The sample consists of about 93,000 clones, nearly 90% of them appearing once. The chain employs TRBV4-2 and TRBJ2-6; tentative D call: TRBD1 (5 bases). The source of this sequence is a man between 60 and 75 years old with urothelial cancer. This sample comprised PBMCs, obtained around atezolizumab (anti-PD-L1) treatment. CDR3 coding DNA: TGTGCCAGCAGCCCCAGGGATTCCGGGGCCAACGTCCTGACTTTC. Protein product: CASSPRDSGANVLTF.